The T cell receptor (beta chain) under discussion was sequenced for a study of neurological immune-mediated disorders. This clonotype was counted ten times or more. Its specificity is not known. TCRdb itself ran the 5' RACE reads through MiXCR, one entry per CDR3 protein. Of roughly 80,000 distinct CDR3 sequences listed, 15% to 20% are singletons. Germline V gives CDR1 SGHRS, CDR2 YFSETQ. There are 14 residues in the CDR3. The junction had 2 bases not matched to a gene; V was cut back by 0 bases and J by 4 bases. Broader study findings: No sharing of CDR3 amino acid sequences was observed among expanded clones across subjects, suggesting private repertoires in all groups.

This receptor was taken from a woman aged 40 to 55 in good health. Sequenced: PBMCs. This chain joins TRBV5-1 and TRBJ1-2, with 8 bases fitting TRBD1. CDR3 in DNA: TGCGCCAGCAGCTTGGACAGGGGGGCCTATGGCTACACCTTC. Protein product: CASSLDRGAYGYTF.